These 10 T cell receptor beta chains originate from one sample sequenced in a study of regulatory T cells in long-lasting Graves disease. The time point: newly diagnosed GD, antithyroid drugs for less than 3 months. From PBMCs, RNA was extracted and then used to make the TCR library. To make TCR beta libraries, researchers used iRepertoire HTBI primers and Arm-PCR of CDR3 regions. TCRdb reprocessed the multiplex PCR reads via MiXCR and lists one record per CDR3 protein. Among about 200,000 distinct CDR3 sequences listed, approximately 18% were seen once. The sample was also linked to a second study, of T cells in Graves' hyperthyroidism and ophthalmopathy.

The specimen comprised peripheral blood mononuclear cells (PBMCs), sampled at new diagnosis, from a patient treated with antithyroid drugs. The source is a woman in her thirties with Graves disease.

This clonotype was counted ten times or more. The chain's CDR3 is CAAQGAGGEKLFF. Here the CDR3 DNA reads TGTGCCGCCCAGGGGGCTGGCGGTGAAAAACTGTTTTTT. The rearrangement links TRBV10-3 to TRBJ1-4, with 8 bases that match TRBD1. The length of the CDR3 is 13 residues. Losses at the gene ends were 11 bases for V and 7 bases for J; bases not matched to a gene: 9. Germline V gene data show CDR1 as ENHRY and CDR2 as SYGVKD.

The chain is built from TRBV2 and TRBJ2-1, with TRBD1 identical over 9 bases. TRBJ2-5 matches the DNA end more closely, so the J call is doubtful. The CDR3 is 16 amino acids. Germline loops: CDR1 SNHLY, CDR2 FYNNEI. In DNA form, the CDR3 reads TGTGCCAGCAGGGCTACCGGGACAGGGACCCAAGAGACCCAGTACTTC. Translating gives CASRATGTGTQETQYF.

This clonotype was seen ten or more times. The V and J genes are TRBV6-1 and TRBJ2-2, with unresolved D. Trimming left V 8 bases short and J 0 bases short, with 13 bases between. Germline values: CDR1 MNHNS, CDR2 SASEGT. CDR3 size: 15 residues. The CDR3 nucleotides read TGTGCCAGCTCCCCGAGCAGAACGAACACCGGGGAGCTGTTTTTT. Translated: CASSPSRTNTGELFF.

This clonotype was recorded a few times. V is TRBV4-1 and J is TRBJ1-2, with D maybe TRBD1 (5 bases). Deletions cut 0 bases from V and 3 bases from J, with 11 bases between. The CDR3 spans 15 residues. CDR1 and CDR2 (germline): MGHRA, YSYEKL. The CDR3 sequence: CASSQERGSDYGYTF. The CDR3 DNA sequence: TGCGCCAGCAGCCAAGAAAGGGGATCCGACTATGGCTACACCTTC.

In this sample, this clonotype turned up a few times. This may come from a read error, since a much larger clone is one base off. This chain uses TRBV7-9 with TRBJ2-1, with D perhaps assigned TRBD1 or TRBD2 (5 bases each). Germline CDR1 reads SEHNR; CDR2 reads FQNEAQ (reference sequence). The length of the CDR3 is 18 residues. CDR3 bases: TGTGCCGGCAGCTTAGTTGACAGTGGGACGGAGCCGTACAATGAGCAGTTCTTC. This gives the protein CAGSLVDSGTEPYNEQFF.

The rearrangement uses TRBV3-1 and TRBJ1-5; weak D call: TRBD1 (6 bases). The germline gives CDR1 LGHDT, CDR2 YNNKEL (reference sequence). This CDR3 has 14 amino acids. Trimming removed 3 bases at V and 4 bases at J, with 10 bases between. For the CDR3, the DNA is TGTGCCAGCAGCCACCGGACAGAGAATCAGCCCCAGCATTTT. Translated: CASSHRTENQPQHF.

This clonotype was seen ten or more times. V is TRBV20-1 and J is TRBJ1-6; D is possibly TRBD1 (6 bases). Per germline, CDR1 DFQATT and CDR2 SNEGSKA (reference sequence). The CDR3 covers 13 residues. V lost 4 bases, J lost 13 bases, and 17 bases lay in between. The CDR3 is CSANNREFGPLHF. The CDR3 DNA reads TGCAGTGCTAATAACAGGGAATTCGGGCCCCTCCACTTT.

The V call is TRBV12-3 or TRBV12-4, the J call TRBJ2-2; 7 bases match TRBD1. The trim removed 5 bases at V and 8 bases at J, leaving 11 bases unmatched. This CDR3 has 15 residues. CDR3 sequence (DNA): TGTGCCAGCAGTCGAGGGGGCCGGCGAGCAGGGGAGCTGTTTTTT. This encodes CASSRGGRRAGELFF.

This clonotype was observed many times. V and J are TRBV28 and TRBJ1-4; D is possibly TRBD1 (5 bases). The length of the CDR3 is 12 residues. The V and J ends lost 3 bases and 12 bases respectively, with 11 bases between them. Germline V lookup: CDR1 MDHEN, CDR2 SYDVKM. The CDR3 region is CASSLNRRELFF. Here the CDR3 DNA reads TGTGCCAGCAGTTTGAACAGGCGGGAACTGTTTTTT.

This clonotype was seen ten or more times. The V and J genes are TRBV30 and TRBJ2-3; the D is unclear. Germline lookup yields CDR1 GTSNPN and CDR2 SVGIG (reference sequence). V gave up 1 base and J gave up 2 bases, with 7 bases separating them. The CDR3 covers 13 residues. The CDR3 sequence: CAWSGRPTDTQYF. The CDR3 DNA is TGTGCCTGGAGTGGGAGACCCACAGATACGCAGTATTTT.